The clone carrying this T cell receptor (beta chain) appeared once. The data belong to a study of patients and donors after allogeneic stem cell transplantation. In TCRdb, the RT-PCR reads were re-called with MiXCR into one record per CDR3 protein. The sample carries 65,000 to 80,000 distinct CDR3 sequences, approximately 26% recorded once. Germline V gene data show CDR1 as DFQATT and CDR2 as SNEGSKA (reference sequence). This CDR3 has 13 amino acids. V was cut by 2 bases and J by 5 bases, with 11 bases left in between. The source is a human donor who was either an allogeneic HSCT recipient or a stem cell or donor lymphocyte infusion donor (not recorded which). It is not recorded whose cells these are; they may come from a transplant donor. J is TRBJ2-3 and V is TRBV20-1, with a weak D call TRBD2 (5 bases). Sequenced sample: blood, either unsorted or a sorted T cell fraction (not recorded which). Here the CDR3 DNA reads TGCAGTGCTAGAAGAGGAGGCGGAGATACGCAGTATTTT. This sequence encodes CSARRGGGDTQYF.